The 20 T cell receptor beta chains below come from one sample, sequenced in a study of human T cells and chemical hapten exposure. Time point meaning: healthy volunteer bleed at 2 weeks. Whole blood, unfractionated, served as the material for total RNA extraction. TCRdb re-derived calls from the RACE reads in MiXCR, one entry per CDR3 protein. Of about 130,000 distinct CDR3 sequences detected, approximately 8.3% appear once; the ten largest clones hold around 1.9%. Sequencing used whole blood. The receptors derive from a male donor in good health. Some clones in this sample may be carry-over from other donors' samples.

This clonotype was counted at least ten times. This chain uses TRBV29-1 with TRBJ2-1; 8 nucleotides align to TRBD2. This CDR3 spans 13 amino acids. CDR1 SQVTM and CDR2 ANQGSEA come from the germline V gene. With V trimmed by 5 bases and J by 6 bases, 6 bases remained unmatched. CDR3 coding DNA: TGCAGCGTTAGCGCGGGAGGATTCAATGAGCAGTTCTTC. Its translation: CSVSAGGFNEQFF.

There are many counts of this clonotype. This chain links TRBV4-3 with TRBJ2-3; D is ambiguous. Between the trimmed V and J ends, which lost 1 base and 2 bases, there was a span of 4 bases. Germline V lookup: CDR1 LGHNA, CDR2 YSLEER. The CDR3 consists of 13 residues. CDR3 bases: TGCGCCAGCAGCCAAGTTTTCACAGATACGCAGTATTTT. Encoded protein: CASSQVFTDTQYF.

In this sample, this clonotype turned up many times. The CDR3 bases are TGTGCCATCAGTGGCCAGGATACGCCCCAGCATTTT. Encoded protein: CAISGQDTPQHF. The V gene is TRBV10-3, the J gene TRBJ1-5; D remains ambiguous. Between the trimmed V and J ends, which lost 4 bases and 9 bases, there was a span of 10 bases. The length of the CDR3 is 12 residues. Germline V gene lookup returns CDR1 ENHRY and CDR2 SYGVKD.

A note on this clonotype: Germline is not matched at one junction end, which may reflect a read error. The rearrangement joins TRBV6-2 or TRBV6-3 to TRBJ2-7; no clear D. Germline-derived CDR1 and CDR2 are MNHEY and SVGEGT. This CDR3 is built from 11 residues. The CDR3 protein is CANSYSYEQYF. CDR3 in DNA: TGTGCCAACAGTTACTCGTACGAGCAGTACTTC.

The J gene is TRBJ1-5, the V gene TRBV19; D may be TRBD1 (5 bases). The V gene lost 6 bases and the J gene lost 4 bases, with 10 bases spanning the gap. The CDR3 spans 13 residues. CDR1 and CDR2 (germline): LNHDA, SQIVND (reference sequence). CDR3 nucleotide sequence: TGTGCCAGTAGCTCGGAGGGGAATCAGCCCCAGCATTTT. Amino acid sequence: CASSSEGNQPQHF.

The J gene is TRBJ2-5, the V gene TRBV6-5, with 11 bases fitting TRBD2. Unmatched junction bases numbered 3, after V lost 6 bases and J lost 0 bases. CDR3 length: 15 residues. Germline CDR1 and CDR2: MNHEY and SVGAGI. This chain's CDR3 is CASSQGLADQETQYF. CDR3 DNA: TGTGCCAGCAGCCAGGGACTAGCGGACCAAGAGACCCAGTACTTC.

The chain links TRBV6-6 to TRBJ1-3; a possible D gene is TRBD1 (5 bases). The ends were cut back, 2 bases at V and 0 bases at J, with 11 bases in the middle. From germline, CDR1 is MNHNY and CDR2 SVGAGI (reference sequence). The CDR3 runs to 16 residues. The CDR3 bases are TGTGCCAGCAGTTACGCCTCAGGGAGCTCTGGAAACACCATATATTTT. Translated, it gives CASSYASGSSGNTIYF.

This clonotype was counted ten times or more. The chain carries TRBV6-2 or TRBV6-3 and TRBJ2-7; 12 bases line up with TRBD2. The V gene's germline CDR1 is MNHEY and CDR2 SVGEGT. There are 17 residues in the CDR3. With V trimmed by 2 bases and J by 1 base, 6 bases remained unmatched. This CDR3 reads CASSYMTSGGSSYEQYF. The CDR3 DNA follows: TGTGCCAGCAGTTACATGACTAGCGGGGGTTCATCCTACGAGCAGTACTTC.

This clonotype was observed a few times. The genes are TRBV25-1 and TRBJ2-7, with TRBD2 as a possible D gene (5 bases). Germline values: CDR1 MGHDK, CDR2 SYGVNS. V was clipped by 6 bases and J by 0 bases, with 6 bases between them. The CDR3 length is 12 residues. CDR3 loop: CASRRDSYEQYF. The CDR3 nucleotides read TGTGCCAGCAGGAGGGACTCCTACGAGCAGTACTTC.

This clonotype appeared many times. The CDR3 DNA follows: TGCGCCAGCAGCTTGGGCGGGACAGAAAATTCACCCCTCCACTTT. Amino acids: CASSLGGTENSPLHF. The rearrangement joins TRBV5-1 to TRBJ1-6; 7 bases align to TRBD1. Germline V gene sequence: CDR1 SGHRS, CDR2 YFSETQ. Trimming removed 0 bases from V and 7 bases from J; junction bases left unmatched: 4. The CDR3 is 15 amino acids.

A remark on this clonotype: One junction end disagrees with the germline gene, perhaps due to a read error. The chain combines TRBV2 with TRBJ2-7; 10 nucleotides agree with TRBD1. This CDR3 has 15 residues. Germline lookup yields CDR1 SNHLY and CDR2 FYNNEI. The CDR3 sequence is CASSVGQGGIYDQYF. The CDR3 DNA follows: TGTGCCAGCAGTGTCGGACAGGGGGGGATCTACGATCAGTACTTC. The full variable domain, completed using reference TRBV2 and TRBJ2-7, is EPEVTQTPSHQVTQMGQEVILRCVPISNHLYFYWYRQILGQKVEFLVSFYNNEISEKSEIFDDQFSVERPDGSNFTLKIRSTKLEDSAMYFCASSVGQGGIYDQYFGPGTRLTVT.

V is TRBV7-6 and J is TRBJ2-2; D not certain. The CDR3 spans 17 residues. V gave up 5 bases and J gave up 0 bases, with 16 bases separating them. CDR1 and CDR2 (germline): SGHVS, FNYEAQ. The CDR3: CASSPVRVGANTGELFF. CDR3 coding DNA: TGTGCCAGCAGCCCAGTTCGGGTAGGCGCGAACACCGGGGAGCTGTTTTTT. Filled out from reference TRBV7-6 and TRBJ2-2, the complete variable domain reads GAGVSQSPRYKVTKRGQDVALRCDPISGHVSLYWYRQALGQGPEFLTYFNYEAQQDKSGLPNDRFSAERPEGSISTLTIQRTEQRDSAMYRCASSPVRVGANTGELFFGEGSRLTVL.

The chain combines TRBV7-7 with TRBJ2-5, with D unresolved. This CDR3 is 15 amino acids long. Looked up from germline, CDR1 is SSHAT and CDR2 is FNYEAQ (reference sequence). The germline V and J ends were trimmed by 2 bases and 2 bases, with 12 bases remaining between them. The DNA for the CDR3 is TGTGCCAGCAGCTTACGAGAGGCCCCTCAAGAGACCCAGTACTTC. This encodes CASSLREAPQETQYF.

This clonotype was seen many times. The gene calls are TRBV7-9 and TRBJ1-1; D unclear. Per the germline V gene, CDR1 is SEHNR and CDR2 is FQNEAQ (reference sequence). CDR3 length: 14 amino acids. Trimming removed 5 bases from V and 1 base from J, with 11 bases in between. The CDR3 coding sequence is TGTGCCAGCAGCGCCTGGCAGGAGAACACTGAAGCTTTCTTT. It specifies CASSAWQENTEAFF. Drawing the rest from reference TRBV7-9 and TRBJ1-1, the complete variable domain is DTGVSQNPRHKITKRGQNVTFRCDPISEHNRLYWYRQTLGQGPEFLTYFQNEAQLEKSRLLSDRFSAERPKGSFSTLEIQRTEQGDSAMYLCASSAWQENTEAFFGQGTRLTVV.

The V and J genes are TRBV19 and TRBJ2-1, with D tentatively TRBD1 (6 bases). From germline, CDR1 is LNHDA and CDR2 SQIVND (reference sequence). The CDR3 length is 16 residues. V lost 3 bases to trimming and J lost 8 bases, with 20 bases between them. The CDR3 reads CASSMTAGDRFHEQFF. The CDR3 DNA sequence: TGTGCCAGTAGTATGACGGCAGGGGATAGATTCCATGAGCAGTTCTTC. The full variable domain, completed using reference TRBV19 and TRBJ2-1, is DGGITQSPKYLFRKEGQNVTLSCEQNLNHDAMYWYRQDPGQGLRLIYYSQIVNDFQKGDIAEGYSVSREKKESFPLTVTSAQKNPTAFYLCASSMTAGDRFHEQFFGPGTRLTVL.

CDR3 DNA: TGTGCCAGCGGGGGACTAGCGGGCTCCTACGAGCAGTACTTC. This gives the protein CASGGLAGSYEQYF. The gene calls are TRBV6-6 and TRBJ2-7; 12 positions match TRBD2. The germline gives CDR1 MNHNY, CDR2 SVGAGI (reference sequence). This CDR3 has 14 residues. The junction had 2 bases not matched to a gene; V was cut back by 8 bases and J by 0 bases.

V is TRBV12-3 or TRBV12-4 and J is TRBJ2-1; 8 bases line up with TRBD2. With V trimmed by 5 bases and J by 0 bases, 9 bases remained unmatched. This CDR3 spans 17 amino acids. CDR3 protein: CASSPSTSGSSYNEQFF. Written as DNA, the CDR3 is TGTGCCAGCAGTCCTTCCACTAGCGGAAGCTCCTACAATGAGCAGTTCTTC.

The V gene is TRBV12-3 or TRBV12-4, the J gene TRBJ2-2, with a possible D match to TRBD1 (6 bases). V was cut by 1 base and J by 6 bases, with 6 bases left in between. The CDR3 has 13 residues. The chain's CDR3 is CASSLGTAGELFF. The CDR3 nucleotides read TGTGCCAGCAGTTTAGGGACAGCCGGGGAGCTGTTTTTT.

There are many counts of this clonotype. The gene calls are TRBV6-5 and TRBJ2-2; 15 nucleotides line up with TRBD2. The CDR3 is made up of 17 amino acids. Germline lookup yields CDR1 MNHEY and CDR2 SVGAGI. The ends lost 5 bases at V and 4 bases at J; junction bases unmatched: 5. Here the CDR3 DNA reads TGTGCCAGCAGTACCCCGGGACTAGCGGGGGGCACCGGGGAGCTGTTTTTT. It specifies CASSTPGLAGGTGELFF.

The table lists this clonotype with a few counts. The chain has TRBV12-3 or TRBV12-4 and TRBJ2-1; 7 bases map to TRBD2. V dropped 6 bases and J dropped 4; count of bases not matched to a gene: 6. CDR3 size: 14 residues. In DNA, the CDR3 is TGTGCCAGCAGCCCGGGAGCGGGGTACAATGAGCAGTTCTTC. Its translation is CASSPGAGYNEQFF.